This T cell receptor beta chain was captured by sequencing in a study of blood T cell repertoires in COVID-19 (TCRdb year 2020). With regard to the full study: Samples from collaborators originated in the United States, Italy and Spain and spanned both the acute and convalescent phases of COVID-19. The prospective study material was composed of cDNA or gDNA derived from T cells, B-cell-depleted T cells, or PBMCs. Subjects who had been exposed to COVID-19, were actively infected with it, or had recovered from it provided the deeply sampled blood TCRbeta repertoires that made up the dataset. The repertoires were made available in a free public database intended to serve as a resource for research on the immune response to SARS-CoV-2. The samples were drawn from the first 160 participants of the ongoing ImmuneRACE study and from 1,254 subjects provided by 6 global collaborators. Nearly every sample came with metadata listing a de-identified subject ID, COVID-19 status, age in years and sex. Where available, HLA class I and class II types were taken from metadata supplied by the sample provider and were not determined by assay-based typing. Study-wide conclusions, independent of this receptor: How much clinical and demographic metadata was included differed by source and by participant, and the metadata was provided uncurated.

Participants in the prospective study were enrolled through a virtual design, were aged roughly 18 to 90 years, and lived in fewer than 30 United States geographic areas. In the prospective study, participants were assigned to cohorts based on the clinical history participants reported in a screening survey and a study questionnaire. Recovered participants in ImmuneRACE Cohort 3 were defined as having two consecutive negative NP/OP PCR tests, clearance from a healthcare professional, or resolution of symptoms. In the prospective study, mobile phlebotomists collected whole blood, serum and a nasopharyngeal or oropharyngeal swab from each participant. Additional blood draws and questionnaires over an approximately 2-month period could optionally be provided by prospective study participants. Blood samples from the prospective study were shipped frozen or at room temperature prior to DNA extraction.

Turning to this clone: The antigen this receptor binds is unknown. Base qualities are not recorded, but no much larger clone differs from it by a single base.

The immunoSEQ Assay, a bias-controlled multiplex PCR, was used to amplify TCRbeta CDR3 regions from genomic DNA. As for how the authors treated the data: The number of nucleated cells in each sample was estimated from the amplification of reference gene primers within the assay. Sequence reads were collapsed and filtered to measure the absolute abundance of every unique TCRbeta CDR3 rearrangement. For each sample, productive Simpson clonality was calculated by taking the square root of Simpson's diversity index across productive rearrangements. Here the immuneACCESS table is served through TCRdb, limited to in-frame sequences with V and J called. Missing clones are a known gap in these copies; in checked studies unresolved V genes cover under half, and the rest lacks a known reason. Clone size and V and J calls were adopted from that table, with D and trimming inferred from the DNA. This sample comprises fewer than 450,000 clones, about 88% of them detected only once. The ten largest clonotypes hold 1.2% of the sample.

CDR1 is given as MGHRA and CDR2 as YSYEKL, both from the germline V gene. Deletion took 6 bases off V and 0 bases off J, with a span of 19 bases between the germline ends. The CDR3 spans 17 residues, from the cysteine through the phenylalanine. The CDR3 DNA has 51 bases and is translated from base 1. The sequence derives from a woman younger than 30 who had recovered from COVID-19. Material for sequencing was PBMCs or T cells enriched from blood (not recorded which). Recombination connected TRBV4-1 to TRBJ2-3; perhaps TRBD2 is the D gene, with 5 bases matching. The CDR3 has the sequence CASRQNTGSTSTDTQYF. The bases read TGCGCCAGCAGGCAAAATACGGGGAGTACTAGCACAGATACGCAGTATTTT.